The 9 T cell receptor beta chains listed next were all sequenced from one sample in a study of shared clonotypes between healthy human individuals. Profiled with immunoSEQ multiplex PCR; TCRdb holds only in-frame clones, not every one. Counted here are about 2 million clones, 90% to 95% occurring once; the ten biggest clones make up 0.13%. The material sequenced was naive CD4+ T cells sorted from blood. The subset was: CD45RA+ positively selected. The receptors stem from a man aged 18-30 years in good health.

A few counts support this clone. This rearrangement joins TRBV7-9 to TRBJ2-7; 10 nucleotides agree with TRBD2. The CDR3 has 13 amino acids. Unmatched junction bases numbered 1, after V lost 8 bases and J lost 0 bases. Germline loops: CDR1 SEHNR, CDR2 FQNEAQ (reference sequence). The CDR3 bases are TGTGCCAGCCAGCGGGGGGGCTCCTACGAGCAGTACTTC. Its protein product is CASQRGGSYEQYF.

The rearrangement uses TRBV18 and TRBJ2-7; D perhaps matches TRBD2 (6 bases). The CDR3 loop spans 17 amino acids. Looked up from germline, CDR1 is KGHSH and CDR2 is LQKENI. V was trimmed by 0 bases and J by 1 base, leaving 16 bases between them. DNA for the CDR3: TGTGCCAGCTCACCACCATTAAACGGGGGAAATTCCTACGAGCAGTACTTC. The encoded protein is CASSPPLNGGNSYEQYF.

The chain is built from TRBV27 and TRBJ1-6; the D is unclear. The CDR3 sequence is 15 residues long. The V gene's germline CDR1 is MNHEY and CDR2 SMNVEV (reference sequence). The V gene lost 2 bases and the J gene lost 7 bases, with 12 bases spanning the gap. The CDR3 sequence is CASSLGGIINSPLHF. CDR3 DNA sequence: TGTGCCAGCAGTTTAGGCGGTATAATAAATTCACCCCTCCACTTT.

CDR3 sequence: CSVDPDRQLSGLAGGDENTDTQYF. DNA of the CDR3: TGCAGCGTAGATCCCGACAGGCAATTAAGTGGGCTAGCGGGAGGGGATGAAAACACAGATACGCAGTATTTT. This chain joins TRBV29-1 and TRBJ2-3; TRBD2 aligns across 12 bases. The trim removed 6 bases at V and 2 bases at J, leaving 33 bases unmatched. CDR1 and CDR2 (germline): SQVTM, ANQGSEA. The CDR3 runs to 24 residues.

The chain joins TRBV5-6 to TRBJ1-2, with unresolved D. Germline assignment: CDR1 SGHDT and CDR2 YYEEEE. The ends were cut back, 0 bases at V and 3 bases at J, with 3 bases in the middle. The CDR3 length is 12 residues. The CDR3 coding sequence is TGTGCCAGCAGCTTGGCGGACTATGGCTACACCTTC. It encodes CASSLADYGYTF.

This chain joins TRBV6-5 and TRBJ1-4; TRBD1 matches 8 bases. CDR3 size: 15 residues. The germline CDR1 and CDR2 sequences are MNHEY and SVGAGI. V lost 8 bases, J lost 2 bases, and 7 bases stayed unmatched. CDR3 DNA sequence: TGTGCCAGCGGACAGGGCAGGGCGACTAATGAAAAACTGTTTTTT. Its protein product is CASGQGRATNEKLFF.

J is TRBJ1-1 and V is TRBV5-1, with a weak D call TRBD1 (6 bases). The CDR3 spans 16 residues. Per the germline V gene, CDR1 is SGHRS and CDR2 is YFSETQ. V was trimmed by 7 bases and J by 1 base, leaving 20 bases between them. DNA of the CDR3: TGCGCCAGCGACACAGGGCAAACTTGGGGGAACACTGAAGCTTTCTTT. Translated: CASDTGQTWGNTEAFF. Together with reference TRBV5-1 and TRBJ1-1, the CDR3 gives the full variable domain: KAGVTQTPRYLIKTRGQQVTLSCSPISGHRSVSWYQQTPGQGLQFLFEYFSETQRNKGNFPGRFSGRQFSNSRSEMNVSTLELGDSALYLCASDTGQTWGNTEAFFGQGTRLTVV.

This clone was seen more than once but under ten times. The chain joins TRBV30 to TRBJ1-1, with D unclear. The V gene's germline CDR1 is GTSNPN and CDR2 SVGIG (reference sequence). V lost 2 bases, J lost 8 bases, and 6 bases lay in between. This CDR3 is 10 amino acids long. The DNA of the CDR3 is TGTGCCTGGAGTCCGGCCGAAGCTTTCTTT. Residues: CAWSPAEAFF.

As concerns this clone: The same CDR3 also results from other DNA sequences found in this sample. The CDR3 region has the DNA TGTGCCACCAGCAGAGACAGGGGGGCTAATGAAAAACTGTTTTTT. Translating it yields CATSRDRGANEKLFF. V and J are TRBV15 and TRBJ1-4; TRBD1 matches at 7 bases. V was clipped by 0 bases and J by 3 bases; unmatched bases: 1. Germline CDR1 is LNHNV and CDR2 is YYDKDF (reference sequence). This CDR3 has 15 amino acids.